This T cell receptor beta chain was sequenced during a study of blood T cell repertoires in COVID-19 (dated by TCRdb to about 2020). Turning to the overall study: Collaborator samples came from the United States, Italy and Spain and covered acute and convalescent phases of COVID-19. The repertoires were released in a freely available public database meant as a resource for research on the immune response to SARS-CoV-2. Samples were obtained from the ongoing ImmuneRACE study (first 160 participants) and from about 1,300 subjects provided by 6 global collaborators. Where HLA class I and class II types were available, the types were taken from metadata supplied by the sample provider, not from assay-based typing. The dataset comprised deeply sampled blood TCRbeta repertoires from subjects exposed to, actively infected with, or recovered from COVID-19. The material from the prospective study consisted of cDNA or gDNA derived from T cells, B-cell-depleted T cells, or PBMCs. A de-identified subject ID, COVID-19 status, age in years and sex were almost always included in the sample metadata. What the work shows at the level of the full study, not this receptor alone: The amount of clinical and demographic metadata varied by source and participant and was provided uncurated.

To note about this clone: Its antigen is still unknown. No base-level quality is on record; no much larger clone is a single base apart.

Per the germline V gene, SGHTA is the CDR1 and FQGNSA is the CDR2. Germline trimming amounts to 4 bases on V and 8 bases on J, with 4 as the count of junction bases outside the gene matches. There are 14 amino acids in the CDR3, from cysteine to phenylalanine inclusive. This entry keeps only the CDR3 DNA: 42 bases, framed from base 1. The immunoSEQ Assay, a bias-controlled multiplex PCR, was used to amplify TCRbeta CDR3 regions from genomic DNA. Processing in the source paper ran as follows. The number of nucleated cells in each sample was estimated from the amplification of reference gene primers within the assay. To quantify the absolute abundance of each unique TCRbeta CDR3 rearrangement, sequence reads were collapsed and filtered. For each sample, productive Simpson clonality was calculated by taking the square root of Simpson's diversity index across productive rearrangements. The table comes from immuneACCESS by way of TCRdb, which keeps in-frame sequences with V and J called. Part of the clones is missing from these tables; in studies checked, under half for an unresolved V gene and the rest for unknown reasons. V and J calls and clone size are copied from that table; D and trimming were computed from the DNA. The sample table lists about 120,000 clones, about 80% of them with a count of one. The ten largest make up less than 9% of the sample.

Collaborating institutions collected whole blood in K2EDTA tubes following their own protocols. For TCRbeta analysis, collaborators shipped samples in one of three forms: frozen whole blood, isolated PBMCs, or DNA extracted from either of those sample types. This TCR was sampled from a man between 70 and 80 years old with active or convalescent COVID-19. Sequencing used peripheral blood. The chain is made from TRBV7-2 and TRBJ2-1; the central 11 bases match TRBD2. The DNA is TGTGCCAGCAGCTATAGCGGGGGGGCCTATGAGCAGTTCTTC. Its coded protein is CASSYSGGAYEQFF. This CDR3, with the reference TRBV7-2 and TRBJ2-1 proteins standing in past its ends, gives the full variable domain GAGVSQSPSNKVTEKGKDVELRCDPISGHTALYWYRQSLGQGLEFLIYFQGNSAPDKSGLPSDRFSAERTGGSVSTLTIQRTQQEDSAVYLCASSYSGGAYEQFFGPGTRLTVL.